A selection of T cell receptor beta chains follows, all from one sample in a study of vaccination and CD4 T cells after COVID-19. TCRdb fed the PCR reads into MiXCR, producing one record per CDR3 protein. The table lists roughly 2,500 distinct CDR3 sequences, approximately 40% of them singletons. The antigens these receptors bind are not known. Sequenced: CD4+ T cells from blood, cultured in vitro. These receptors came from a human donor in good health. Both conserved end residues are trimmed from each CDR3. Fields, in order: CDR3 length, V gene, J gene, CDR3 protein.

length: 10
V: TRBV20-1
J: TRBJ1-1
CDR3: SARDPNTEAF

length: 14
V: TRBV20-1
J: TRBJ1-5
CDR3: SAMKAQGEGNQPQH

length: 13
V: TRBV2
J: TRBJ2-6
CDR3: ASSEAGAGANVLT

length: 14
V: TRBV20-1
J: TRBJ1-5
CDR3: SARDLVTSGDQPQH

length: 13
V: TRBV5-6
J: TRBJ1-5
CDR3: ASRDRGQVNQPQH

length: 16
V: TRBV7-8
J: TRBJ2-3
CDR3: ASSSLMGLAGVADTQY

length: 12
V: TRBV2
J: TRBJ1-5
CDR3: ASSERWSNQPQH

length: 15
V: TRBV20-1
J: TRBJ2-5
CDR3: SAGGASGGLNQETQY

length: 11
V: TRBV20-1
J: TRBJ1-6
CDR3: SANKGFGSPLH

length: 11
V: TRBV19
J: TRBJ1-2
CDR3: ASSIGGRNGYT

length: 12
V: TRBV28
J: TRBJ1-3
CDR3: ASRSAASGNTIY

length: 13
V: TRBV19
J: TRBJ1-2
CDR3: ASSITTGSNYGYT

length: 11
V: TRBV11-3
J: TRBJ2-3
CDR3: ASSLSGADTQY

length: 14
V: TRBV18
J: TRBJ1-2
CDR3: ASSPSRTGGIYGYT

length: 14
V: TRBV7-9
J: TRBJ2-6
CDR3: ASSLARTSGANVLT

length: 11
V: TRBV20-1
J: TRBJ1-1
CDR3: RVGRTGGREAF

length: 13
V: TRBV12-3/TRBV12-4
J: TRBJ2-5
CDR3: ASRAGGSYQETQY

length: 13
V: TRBV7-2
J: TRBJ1-1
CDR3: ASSLNGRGETEAF

length: 13
V: TRBV6-1
J: TRBJ2-1
CDR3: ASSNPRLGHHEQF

length: 13
V: TRBV4-2
J: TRBJ1-5
CDR3: ASSPGTASNQPQH

length: 12
V: TRBV20-1
J: TRBJ2-7
CDR3: SAREWQVKGEQY

length: 10
V: TRBV12-5
J: TRBJ2-3
CDR3: ASASTGDTQY

length: 12
V: TRBV7-3
J: TRBJ2-3
CDR3: ASSRQGATDTQY

length: 10
V: TRBV28
J: TRBJ1-5
CDR3: ASSKGAQPQH